These 16 T cell receptor beta chains were all obtained from the same sample, sequenced in a study of T-cell reconstitution after alpha-beta-depleted transplantation in children. Researchers prepared the TCRbeta library using unique molecular identifiers, the study reports. From the PCR reads, TCRdb called clonotypes with MiXCR, one entry per CDR3 protein. The repertoire consists of over 200,000 distinct CDR3 sequences, with about a tenth occurring once and the leading ten covering 25% to 30%. The specimen comprised PBMCs, sampled before TCRalphabeta/CD19-depleted stem cell transplant. These receptors were obtained from a child younger than two with acute myeloid leukemia, due to receive a stem cell transplant.

This clonotype was recorded many times. The chain employs TRBV7-2 and TRBJ2-1; TRBD2 matches at 12 bases. Trimming cost V 5 bases and J 8 bases; bases outside gene matches: 13. CDR1 is SGHTA and CDR2 is FQGNSA in the germline V gene. This CDR3 has 17 amino acids. CDR3 nucleotides: TGTGCCAGCAGCCAACGACCTAGCGGGAGGGCCGGAGATGAGCAGTTCTTC. The encoded protein is CASSQRPSGRAGDEQFF. The full variable domain, its missing parts supplied by reference TRBV7-2 and TRBJ2-1, is GAGVSQSPSNKVTEKGKDVELRCDPISGHTALYWYRQSLGQGLEFLIYFQGNSAPDKSGLPSDRFSAERTGGSVSTLTIQRTQQEDSAVYLCASSQRPSGRAGDEQFFGPGTRLTVL.

This clonotype came up many times. The chain couples TRBV5-1 to TRBJ2-5; TRBD1 is a possible D gene (5 bases). The germline gives CDR1 SGHRS, CDR2 YFSETQ. The CDR3 totals 12 residues. V dropped 1 base and J dropped 4 bases, with 5 bases sitting between them. CDR3 sequence: CASSLRGETQYF. CDR3 nucleotide sequence: TGCGCCAGCAGCTTGAGGGGAGAGACCCAGTACTTC.

This clonotype came up many times. The chain couples TRBV6-2 or TRBV6-3 to TRBJ2-1; 8 bases map to TRBD2. V shed 3 bases and J 6 bases; nucleotides not matched to a gene: 10. This CDR3 region has 16 residues. Germline CDR1 MNHEY, CDR2 SVGEGT. The DNA of the CDR3 is TGTGCCAGCAGTTATTCACCTAGCGGGCCTTCCAATGAGCAGTTCTTC. It is translated as CASSYSPSGPSNEQFF.

In its sample, this clonotype was seen many times. V and J are TRBV20-1 and TRBJ1-3; D possibly corresponds to TRBD1 (5 bases). This CDR3 is built from 14 residues. Trimming removed 2 bases from V and 7 bases from J, with 15 bases in between. Germline loops: CDR1 DFQATT, CDR2 SNEGSKA (reference sequence). DNA of the CDR3: TGCAGTGCTAGATCCAGGGAGGTTGGGAACACCATATATTTT. Translated: CSARSREVGNTIYF.

At least ten counts were recorded for this clonotype. V usage is TRBV27 and J usage is TRBJ2-1; 8 bases are a match to TRBD2. After removal of 7 bases from V and 6 bases from J, the junction contained 5 bases not matched to a gene. Germline V CDR1 and CDR2: MNHEY, SMNVEV (reference sequence). CDR3 length equals 13 residues. This CDR3 is CASTLAGSNEQFF. CDR3 nucleotides: TGTGCCAGCACTCTAGCGGGTAGCAATGAGCAGTTCTTC.

This chain links TRBV11-3 with TRBJ1-1, with D uncertain. This CDR3 region has 14 residues. Trimming shortened V by 3 bases and J by 1 base, and 9 bases separated the two germline ends. From germline, CDR1 is SGHNT and CDR2 YENEEA. CDR3 residues: CASSFRPENTEAFF. The CDR3 nucleotides are TGTGCCAGCAGCTTCCGGCCCGAGAACACTGAAGCTTTCTTT.

At least ten counts were recorded for this clonotype. The V gene is TRBV6-5, the J gene TRBJ1-1; D gene unclear. V lost 2 bases, J lost 5 bases, and 9 bases lay in between. Germline V CDR1 and CDR2: MNHEY, SVGAGI. The CDR3 is 13 residues long. This chain's CDR3 is CASSYVAGTEAFF. DNA of the CDR3: TGTGCCAGCAGTTACGTGGCGGGGACTGAAGCTTTCTTT.

This clonotype was picked up one time. The chain has TRBV30 and TRBJ1-1; no reliable D call. Trimming removed 3 bases from V and 8 bases from J, with 13 bases in between. Germline V lookup: CDR1 GTSNPN, CDR2 SVGIG (reference sequence). The CDR3 consists of 12 residues. For the CDR3, the DNA is TGTGCCTGGAGCTCGGGTTGGGTAGAAGCTTTCTTT. This codes for CAWSSGWVEAFF.

This clonotype came up many times. The junction departs from germline at one end; a sequencing error may be responsible. The chain combines TRBV7-3 with TRBJ2-2; D gene unclear. This CDR3 has 13 residues. CDR1 is SGHTA and CDR2 is FQGTGA in the germline V gene. CDR3 sequence (DNA): TGTGCCAGCAGTTTAACCGGCACCGGGGAGCTGTTTTTT. Its protein product is CASSLTGTGELFF.

This clonotype was recorded at least ten times. The chain couples TRBV3-1 to TRBJ1-1; TRBD1 matches 10 bases. Germline lookup yields CDR1 LGHDT and CDR2 YNNKEL (reference sequence). Unmatched junction bases numbered 9, after V lost 3 bases and J lost 5 bases. CDR3 length: 16 residues. CDR3 sequence: CASSHVPGQGGTEAFF. The CDR3 nucleotides read TGTGCCAGCAGCCACGTACCTGGACAGGGGGGGACTGAAGCTTTCTTT. The full variable domain, rest sourced from reference TRBV3-1 and TRBJ1-1, is DTAVSQTPKYLVTQMGNDKSIKCEQNLGHDTMYWYKQDSKKFLKIMFSYNNKELIINETVPNRFSPKSPDKAHLNLHINSLELGDSAVYFCASSHVPGQGGTEAFFGQGTRLTVV.

This clonotype was recorded many times. The J gene is TRBJ2-1, the V gene TRBV28; 7 bases align to TRBD1. The V segment lost 5 bases and the J segment 2 bases; nucleotides outside the gene matches: 12. This CDR3 region has 17 residues. CDR1 and CDR2 (germline): MDHEN, SYDVKM. CDR3 sequence: CASSQPRTGLPYNEQFF. As DNA, the CDR3 is TGTGCCAGCAGTCAGCCACGGACAGGTCTCCCCTACAATGAGCAGTTCTTC.

This clonotype was observed a few times. The chain carries TRBV7-8 and TRBJ2-3; 8 positions match TRBD2. With 10 bases clipped from V and 0 bases from J, the junction kept 15 bases outside the gene matches. The germline CDR1 and CDR2 sequences are SGHVS and FQNEAQ. The CDR3 has 17 amino acids. The CDR3 reads CANPPSTSGKSTDTQYF. CDR3 DNA sequence: TGTGCCAACCCCCCGAGTACTAGCGGAAAAAGCACAGATACGCAGTATTTT.

In this sample, this clonotype turned up many times. This chain uses TRBV12-3 or TRBV12-4 with TRBJ1-1, with a possible D match to TRBD1 (6 bases). Trimming stripped 4 bases from V and 6 bases from J, with 9 bases between. CDR3 size: 12 residues. CDR3 in amino acids: CASSSAGAEAFF. Here the CDR3 DNA reads TGTGCCAGCAGTTCGGCAGGGGCTGAAGCTTTCTTT.

The sample holds many counts of this clonotype. This rearrangement joins TRBV29-1 to TRBJ2-1; 14 nucleotides align to TRBD2. CDR1 and CDR2 (germline): SQVTM, ANQGSEA. The CDR3 sequence is 15 residues long. V shed 5 bases, J shed 7 bases, and the junction held 7 bases outside the gene matches. CDR3 nucleotides: TGCAGCGTTTGGACTAGCGGGGGGTCTCAAAATGAGCAGTTCTTC. Its translation is CSVWTSGGSQNEQFF.

This clonotype was picked up many times. The chain combines TRBV6-2 or TRBV6-3 with TRBJ2-1, with a weak D call TRBD2 (6 bases). CDR3 length: 15 residues. V lost 2 bases to trimming and J lost 0 bases, with 8 bases between them. Germline V gene lookup returns CDR1 MNHEY and CDR2 SVGEGT. The CDR3, as DNA: TGTGCCAGCAGTTACAGAGCGGGCTCCTACAATGAGCAGTTCTTC. This codes for CASSYRAGSYNEQFF.

This clonotype was seen repeatedly, ten times or more. V and J are TRBV18 and TRBJ1-1, with 10 nucleotides matching TRBD1. Germline assignment: CDR1 KGHSH and CDR2 LQKENI. This CDR3 contains 15 residues. V trimming: 3 bases; J trimming: 3 bases; junction bases outside the gene matches: 4. The CDR3 DNA reads TGTGCCAGCTCACCCCTGACAGGGGGCTACACTGAAGCTTTCTTT. This codes for CASSPLTGGYTEAFF.